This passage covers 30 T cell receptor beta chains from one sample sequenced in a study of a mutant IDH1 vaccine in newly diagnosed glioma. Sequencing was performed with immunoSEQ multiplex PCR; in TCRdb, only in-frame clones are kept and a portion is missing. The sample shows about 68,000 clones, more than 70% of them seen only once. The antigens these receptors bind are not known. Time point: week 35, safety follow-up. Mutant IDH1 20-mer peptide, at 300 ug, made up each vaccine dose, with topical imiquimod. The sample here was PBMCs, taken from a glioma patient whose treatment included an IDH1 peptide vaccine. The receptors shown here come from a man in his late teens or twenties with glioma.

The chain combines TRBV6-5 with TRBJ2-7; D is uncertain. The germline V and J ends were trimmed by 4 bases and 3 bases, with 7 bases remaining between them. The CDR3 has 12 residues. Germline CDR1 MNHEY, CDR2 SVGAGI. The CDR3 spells CASSLTGYEQYF. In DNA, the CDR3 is TGTGCCAGCAGTTTAACCGGCTACGAGCAGTACTTC.

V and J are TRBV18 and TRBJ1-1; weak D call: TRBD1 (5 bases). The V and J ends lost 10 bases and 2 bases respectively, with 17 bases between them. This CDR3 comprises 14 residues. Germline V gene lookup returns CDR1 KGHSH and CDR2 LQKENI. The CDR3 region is CATSTGLVNTEAFF. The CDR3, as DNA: TGTGCCACTTCAACGGGGCTGGTTAACACTGAAGCTTTCTTT.

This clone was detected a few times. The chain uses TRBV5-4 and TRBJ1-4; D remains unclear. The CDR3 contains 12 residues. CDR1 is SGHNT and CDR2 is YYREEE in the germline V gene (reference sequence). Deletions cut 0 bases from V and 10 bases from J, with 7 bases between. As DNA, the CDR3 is TGTGCCAGCAGCTTGGATACTGGAAAACTGTTTTTT. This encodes CASSLDTGKLFF.

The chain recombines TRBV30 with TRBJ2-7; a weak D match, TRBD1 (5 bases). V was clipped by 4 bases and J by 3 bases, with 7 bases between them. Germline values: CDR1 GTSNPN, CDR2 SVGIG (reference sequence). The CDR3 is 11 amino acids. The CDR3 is CAWNRGYEQYF. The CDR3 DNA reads TGTGCCTGGAATAGGGGCTACGAGCAGTACTTC.

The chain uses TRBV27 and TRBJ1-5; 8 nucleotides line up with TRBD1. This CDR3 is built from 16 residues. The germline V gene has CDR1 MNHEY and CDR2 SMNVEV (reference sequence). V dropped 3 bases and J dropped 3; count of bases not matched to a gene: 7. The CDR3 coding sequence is TGTGCCAGCAGTTTGGCGACAGGGGCCAACAATCAGCCCCAGCATTTT. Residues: CASSLATGANNQPQHF.

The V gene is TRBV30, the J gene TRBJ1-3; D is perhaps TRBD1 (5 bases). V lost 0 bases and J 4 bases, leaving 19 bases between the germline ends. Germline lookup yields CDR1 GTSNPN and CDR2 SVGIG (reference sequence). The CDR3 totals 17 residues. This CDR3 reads CAWSVRGRQSVGNTIYF. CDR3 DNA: TGTGCCTGGAGTGTACGGGGTAGACAGTCCGTCGGAAACACCATATATTTT. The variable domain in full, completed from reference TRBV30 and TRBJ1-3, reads SQTIHQWPATLVQPVGSPLSLECTVEGTSNPNLYWYRQAAGRGLQLLFYSVGIGQISSEVPQNLSASRPQDRQFILSSKKLLLSDSGFYLCAWSVRGRQSVGNTIYFGEGSWLTVV.

The CDR3, as DNA: TGTGCCAGCAGCCAATCCTATGTAGATACGCAGTATTTT. It specifies CASSQSYVDTQYF. This chain uses TRBV7-9 with TRBJ2-3, with no clear D. The length of the CDR3 is 13 residues. CDR1 and CDR2 (germline): SEHNR, FQNEAQ (reference sequence). Deletions cut 5 bases from V and 5 bases from J, with 11 bases between.

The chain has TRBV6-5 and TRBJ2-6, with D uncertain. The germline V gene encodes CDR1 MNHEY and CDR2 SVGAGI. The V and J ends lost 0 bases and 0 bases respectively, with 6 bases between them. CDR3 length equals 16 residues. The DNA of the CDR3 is TGTGCCAGCAGTTACTCGTCAGGCTCTGGGGCCAACGTCCTGACTTTC. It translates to CASSYSSGSGANVLTF.

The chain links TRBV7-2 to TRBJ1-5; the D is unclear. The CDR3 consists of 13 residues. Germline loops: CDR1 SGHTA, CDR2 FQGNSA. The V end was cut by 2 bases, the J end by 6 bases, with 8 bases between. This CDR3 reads CASSLWVGQPQHF. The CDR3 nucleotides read TGTGCCAGCAGCTTATGGGTGGGTCAGCCCCAGCATTTT.

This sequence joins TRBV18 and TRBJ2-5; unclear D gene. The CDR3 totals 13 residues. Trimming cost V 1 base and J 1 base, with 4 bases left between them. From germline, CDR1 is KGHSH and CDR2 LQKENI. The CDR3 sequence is CASSPRRQETQYF. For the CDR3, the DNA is TGTGCCAGCTCACCACGGCGCCAAGAGACCCAGTACTTC.

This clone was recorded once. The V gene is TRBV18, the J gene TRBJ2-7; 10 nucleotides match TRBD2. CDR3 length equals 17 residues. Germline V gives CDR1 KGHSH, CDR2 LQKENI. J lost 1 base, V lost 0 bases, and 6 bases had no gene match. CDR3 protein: CASSPPLGSGGSYEQYF. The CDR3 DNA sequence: TGTGCCAGCTCACCACCGCTGGGTAGCGGGGGGTCCTACGAGCAGTACTTC. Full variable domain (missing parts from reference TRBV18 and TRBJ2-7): NAGVMQNPRHLVRRRGQEARLRCSPMKGHSHVYWYRQLPEEGLKFMVYLQKENIIDESGMPKERFSAEFPKEGPSILRIQQVVRGDSAAYFCASSPPLGSGGSYEQYFGPGTRLTVT.

The CDR3 nucleotides read TGTGCCAGCAGCACGGACAGGGGTTCCTACGAGCAGTACTTC. Protein sequence: CASSTDRGSYEQYF. The chain has TRBV5-4 and TRBJ2-7; 9 bases agree with TRBD1. The CDR3 is 14 residues long. Trimming cost V 4 bases and J 1 base; bases outside gene matches: 3. CDR1 and CDR2 (germline): SGHNT, YYREEE (reference sequence). The full variable domain, with the rest looked up from reference TRBV5-4 and TRBJ2-7, is ETGVTQSPTHLIKTRGQQVTLRCSSQSGHNTVSWYQQALGQGPQFIFQYYREEENGRGNFPPRFSGLQFPNYSSELNVNALELDDSALYLCASSTDRGSYEQYFGPGTRLTVT.

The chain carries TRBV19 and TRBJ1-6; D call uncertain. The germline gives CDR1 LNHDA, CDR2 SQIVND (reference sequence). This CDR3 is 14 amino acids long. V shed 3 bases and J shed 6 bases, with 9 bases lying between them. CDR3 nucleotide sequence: TGTGCCAGTAGTATCGTTCAGGTTAATTCACCCCTCCACTTT. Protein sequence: CASSIVQVNSPLHF.

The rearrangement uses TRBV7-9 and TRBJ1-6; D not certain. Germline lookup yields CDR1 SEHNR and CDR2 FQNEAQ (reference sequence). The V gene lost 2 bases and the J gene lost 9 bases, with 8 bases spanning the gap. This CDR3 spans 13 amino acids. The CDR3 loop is CASSLPPISPLHF. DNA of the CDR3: TGTGCCAGCAGCTTACCCCCAATTTCACCCCTCCACTTT.

CDR3 sequence: CASSVGDRLSEAFF. In DNA, the CDR3 is TGTGCCAGCAGCGTAGGCGACAGGCTTTCGGAAGCTTTCTTT. V usage is TRBV9 and J usage is TRBJ1-1, with a weak D call TRBD1 (6 bases). Per germline, CDR1 SGDLS and CDR2 YYNGEE. CDR3 length: 14 amino acids. V shed 0 bases and J shed 8 bases, with 14 bases lying between them.

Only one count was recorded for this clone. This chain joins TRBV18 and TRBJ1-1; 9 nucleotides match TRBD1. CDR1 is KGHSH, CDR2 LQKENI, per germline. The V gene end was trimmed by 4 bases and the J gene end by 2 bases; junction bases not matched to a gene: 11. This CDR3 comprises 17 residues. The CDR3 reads CASSRGQGEEINTEAFF. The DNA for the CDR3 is TGTGCCAGCTCACGGGGACAGGGAGAAGAAATTAACACTGAAGCTTTCTTT.

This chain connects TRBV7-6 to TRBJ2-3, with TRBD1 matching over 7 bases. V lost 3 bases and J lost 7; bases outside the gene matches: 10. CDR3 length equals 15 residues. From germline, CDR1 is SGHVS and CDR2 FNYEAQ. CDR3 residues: CASSFRDSAVNTQYF. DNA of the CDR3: TGTGCCAGCAGCTTCCGGGACAGTGCAGTAAATACGCAGTATTTT.

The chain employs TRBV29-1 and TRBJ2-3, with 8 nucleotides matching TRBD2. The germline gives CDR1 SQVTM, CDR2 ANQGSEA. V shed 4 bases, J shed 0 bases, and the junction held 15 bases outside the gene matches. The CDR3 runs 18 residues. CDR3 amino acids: CSVVVFTSGLLSTDTQYF. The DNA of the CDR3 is TGCAGCGTTGTGGTATTTACTAGCGGCCTACTTAGCACAGATACGCAGTATTTT.

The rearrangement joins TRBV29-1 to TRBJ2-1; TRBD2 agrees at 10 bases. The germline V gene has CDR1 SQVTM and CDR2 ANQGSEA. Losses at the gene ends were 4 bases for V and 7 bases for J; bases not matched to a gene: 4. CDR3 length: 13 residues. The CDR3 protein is CSVGSGGANEQFF. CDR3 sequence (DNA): TGCAGCGTTGGAAGCGGGGGGGCAAATGAGCAGTTCTTC.

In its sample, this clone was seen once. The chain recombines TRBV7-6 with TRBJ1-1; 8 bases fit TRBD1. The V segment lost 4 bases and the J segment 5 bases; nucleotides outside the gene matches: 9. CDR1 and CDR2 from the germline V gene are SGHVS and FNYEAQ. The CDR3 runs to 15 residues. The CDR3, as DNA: TGTGCCAGCAGCTACTCGGCAGGGGGCGATACTGAAGCTTTCTTT. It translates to CASSYSAGGDTEAFF.

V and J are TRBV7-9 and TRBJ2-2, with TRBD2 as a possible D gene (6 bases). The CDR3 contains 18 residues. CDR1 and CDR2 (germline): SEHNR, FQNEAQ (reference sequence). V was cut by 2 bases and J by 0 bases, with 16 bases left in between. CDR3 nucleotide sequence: TGTGCCAGCAGCTTACTATTTGGCGGGATCGCGAACACCGGGGAGCTGTTTTTT. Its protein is CASSLLFGGIANTGELFF.

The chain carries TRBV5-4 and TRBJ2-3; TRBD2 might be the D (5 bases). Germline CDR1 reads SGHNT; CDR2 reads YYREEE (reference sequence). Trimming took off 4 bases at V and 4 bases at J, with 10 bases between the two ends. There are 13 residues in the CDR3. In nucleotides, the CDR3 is TGTGCCAGCAGCATTAGCGATGCAGATACGCAGTATTTT. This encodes CASSISDADTQYF.

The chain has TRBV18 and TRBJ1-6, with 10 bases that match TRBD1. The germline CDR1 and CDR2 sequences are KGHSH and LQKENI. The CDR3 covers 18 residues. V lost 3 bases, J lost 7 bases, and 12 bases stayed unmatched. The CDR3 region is CASSPLPLTTGGNSPLHF. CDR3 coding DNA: TGTGCCAGCTCACCTCTACCACTTACGACAGGGGGCAATTCACCCCTCCACTTT. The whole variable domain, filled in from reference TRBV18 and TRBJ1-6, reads NAGVMQNPRHLVRRRGQEARLRCSPMKGHSHVYWYRQLPEEGLKFMVYLQKENIIDESGMPKERFSAEFPKEGPSILRIQQVVRGDSAAYFCASSPLPLTTGGNSPLHFGNGTRLTVT.

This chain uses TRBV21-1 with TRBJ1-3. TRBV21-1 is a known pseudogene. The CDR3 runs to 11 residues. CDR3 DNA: TGTGCCAGCAACGGTCCCAACACCATATATTTT. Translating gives CASNGPNTIYF.

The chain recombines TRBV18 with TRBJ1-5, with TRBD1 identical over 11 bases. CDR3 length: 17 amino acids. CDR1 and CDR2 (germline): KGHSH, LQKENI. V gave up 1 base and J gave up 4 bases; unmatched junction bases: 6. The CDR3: CASSPLSRDRGNQPQHF. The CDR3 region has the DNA TGTGCCAGCTCACCACTTTCCCGGGACAGGGGGAATCAGCCCCAGCATTTT.

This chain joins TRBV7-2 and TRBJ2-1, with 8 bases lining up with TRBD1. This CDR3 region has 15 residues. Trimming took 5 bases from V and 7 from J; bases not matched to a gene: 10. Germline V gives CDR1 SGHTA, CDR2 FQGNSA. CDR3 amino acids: CASSPWTGRRNEQFF. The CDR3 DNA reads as TGTGCCAGCAGCCCTTGGACAGGGCGTCGGAATGAGCAGTTCTTC.

The CDR3 is CASSQDRGDRGYEQYF. CDR3 DNA: TGCGCCAGCAGCCAAGATCGGGGGGACAGGGGCTACGAGCAGTACTTC. V is TRBV4-3 and J is TRBJ2-7, with TRBD1 identical over 10 bases. Trimming at V came to 0 bases and at J to 3 bases, leaving 5 bases not matched to a gene. The germline V gene has CDR1 LGHNA and CDR2 YSLEER. The CDR3 sequence is 16 residues long.

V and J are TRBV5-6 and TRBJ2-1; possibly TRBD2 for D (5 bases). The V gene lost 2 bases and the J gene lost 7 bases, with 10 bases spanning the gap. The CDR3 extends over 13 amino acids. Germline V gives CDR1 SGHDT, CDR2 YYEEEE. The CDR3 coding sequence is TGTGCCAGCAGCTTCGGGGTAGTAAATGAGCAGTTCTTC. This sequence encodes CASSFGVVNEQFF.

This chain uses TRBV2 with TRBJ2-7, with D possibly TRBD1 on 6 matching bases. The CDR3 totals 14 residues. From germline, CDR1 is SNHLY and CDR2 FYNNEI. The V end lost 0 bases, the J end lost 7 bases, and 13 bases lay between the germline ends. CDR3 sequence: CASSEALQGYEQYF. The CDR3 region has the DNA TGTGCCAGCAGTGAAGCGCTTCAGGGGTATGAGCAGTACTTC.

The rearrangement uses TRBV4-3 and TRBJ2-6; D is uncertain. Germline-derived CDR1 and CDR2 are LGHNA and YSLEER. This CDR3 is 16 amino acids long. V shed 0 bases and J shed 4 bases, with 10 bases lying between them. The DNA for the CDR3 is TGCGCCAGCAGCCAAGATGGGGTTGGGGGGGCCAACGTCCTGACTTTC. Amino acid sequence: CASSQDGVGGANVLTF.